This T cell receptor beta chain was profiled in a study of shared clonotypes between healthy human individuals. Only in-frame clones appear in the TCRdb table, and some are missing; sequencing was by immunoSEQ multiplex PCR. The sample includes roughly 1 million clones, about 84% of them seen just once. CDR1 MNHEY and CDR2 SMNVEV come from the germline V gene (reference sequence). This CDR3 has 15 amino acids. The V gene end was trimmed by 4 bases and the J gene end by 3 bases; junction bases not matched to a gene: 7. The receptor was isolated from a man younger than 30 in good health. Some clones in this sample may be carry-over from other donors' samples. The material sequenced was memory CD4+ T cells from PBMCs. The sample's subset: CD45RA-negative fraction. The chain links TRBV27 to TRBJ2-7, with 9 bases that match TRBD1. CDR3 protein: CASSSKPGQGYEQYF. DNA for the CDR3: TGTGCCAGCAGTTCGAAACCGGGACAGGGCTACGAGCAGTACTTC.